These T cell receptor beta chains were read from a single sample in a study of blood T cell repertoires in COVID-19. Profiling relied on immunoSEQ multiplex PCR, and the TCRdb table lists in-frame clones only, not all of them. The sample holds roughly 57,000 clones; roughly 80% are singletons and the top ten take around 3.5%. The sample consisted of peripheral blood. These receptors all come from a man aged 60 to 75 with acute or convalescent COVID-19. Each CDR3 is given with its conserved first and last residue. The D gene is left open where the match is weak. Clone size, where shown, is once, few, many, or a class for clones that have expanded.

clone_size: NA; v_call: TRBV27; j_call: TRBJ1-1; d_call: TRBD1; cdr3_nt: TGTGCCAGTGGACAGGGGAACACTGAAGCTTTCTTT; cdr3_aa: CASGQGNTEAFF
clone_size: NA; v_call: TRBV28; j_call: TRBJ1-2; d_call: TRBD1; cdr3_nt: TGTGCCAGCAGTTGGGACAGGGTGAAATGGGGCTACACCTTC; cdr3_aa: CASSWDRVKWGYTF
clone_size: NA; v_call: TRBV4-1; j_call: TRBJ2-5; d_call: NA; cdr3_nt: TGCGCCAGCAGCCTGGGCTTTCAAGAGACCCAGTACTTC; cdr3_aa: CASSLGFQETQYF
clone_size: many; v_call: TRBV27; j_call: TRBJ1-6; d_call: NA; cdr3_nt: TGTGCCAGCAGCGGGGACTCCTATAATTCACCCCTCCACTTT; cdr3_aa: CASSGDSYNSPLHF
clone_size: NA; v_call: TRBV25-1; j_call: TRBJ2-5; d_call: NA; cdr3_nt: TGTGCCAGCAGCCTAAAGACCCAGTACTTC; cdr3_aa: CASSLKTQYF
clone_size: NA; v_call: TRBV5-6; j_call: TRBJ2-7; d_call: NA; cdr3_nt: TGTGCCAGCAGCTTGGGACTAGGATCCTACGAGCAGTACTTC; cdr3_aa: CASSLGLGSYEQYF
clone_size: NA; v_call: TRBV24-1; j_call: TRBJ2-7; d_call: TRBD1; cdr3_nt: TGTGCCACCAGTGACCCCGGACAGGCCTACGAGCAGTACTTC; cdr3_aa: CATSDPGQAYEQYF
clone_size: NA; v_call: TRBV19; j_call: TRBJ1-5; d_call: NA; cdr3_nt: TGTGCCAGTAGTGGGCAGCTAAGCAATCAGCCCCAGCATTTT; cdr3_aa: CASSGQLSNQPQHF
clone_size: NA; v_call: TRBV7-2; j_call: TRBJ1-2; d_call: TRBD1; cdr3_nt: TGTGCCAGCAGCTCATACCAGGGGGCGAATGGCTACACCTTC; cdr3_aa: CASSSYQGANGYTF
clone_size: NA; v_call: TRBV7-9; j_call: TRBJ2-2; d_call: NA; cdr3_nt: TGTGCCAGCAGCCGTCGGGACTGGGAGCTGTTTTTT; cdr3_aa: CASSRRDWELFF
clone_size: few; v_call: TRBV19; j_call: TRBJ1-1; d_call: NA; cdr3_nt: TGTGCCAGTACCCCGTACGCGCGGGGCCCCGAGTCTGGAAGAACTGAAGCTTTCTTT; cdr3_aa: CASTPYARGPESGRTEAFF
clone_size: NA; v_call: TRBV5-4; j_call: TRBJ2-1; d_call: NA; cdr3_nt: TGTGCCAGCAGCTTGGTAATCTCGGCTTCGGGGAATGTAAATGAGCAGTTCTTC; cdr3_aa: CASSLVISASGNVNEQFF
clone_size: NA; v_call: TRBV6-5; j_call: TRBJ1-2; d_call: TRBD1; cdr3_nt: TGTGCCAGCAGTTACCCCCAGGGGGAAGGCTACACCTTC; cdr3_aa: CASSYPQGEGYTF
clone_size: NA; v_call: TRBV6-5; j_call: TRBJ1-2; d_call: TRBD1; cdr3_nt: TGTGCCAGCAGCCGACAGGGGGCGCATGGCTACACCTTC; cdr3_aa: CASSRQGAHGYTF
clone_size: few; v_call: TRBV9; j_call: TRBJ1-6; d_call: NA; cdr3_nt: TGTGCCAGCAGCGACAGGGCGGAGCCACCCCTCCACTTT; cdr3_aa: CASSDRAEPPLHF
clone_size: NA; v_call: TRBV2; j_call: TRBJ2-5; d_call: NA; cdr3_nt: TGTGCCAGCAAGACAGAGGTAACCATAGAGACCCAGTACTTC; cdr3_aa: CASKTEVTIETQYF
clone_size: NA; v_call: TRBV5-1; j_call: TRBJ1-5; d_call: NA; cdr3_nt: TGCGCCAGCAGCTTGGCCCCAGGGAATCAGCCCCAGCATTTT; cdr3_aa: CASSLAPGNQPQHF
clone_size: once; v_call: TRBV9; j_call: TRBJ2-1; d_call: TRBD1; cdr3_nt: TGTGCCAGCAGCCGACAGGGGACCGGGAATGAGCAGTTCTTC; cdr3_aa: CASSRQGTGNEQFF
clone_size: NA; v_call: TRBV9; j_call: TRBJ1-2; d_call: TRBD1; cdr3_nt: TGTGCCAGCAGCCTTGATACAGGGGTGGATGGCTACACCTTC; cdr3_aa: CASSLDTGVDGYTF
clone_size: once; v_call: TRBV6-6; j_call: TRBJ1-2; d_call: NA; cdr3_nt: TGTGCCAGCAGTTACGGGCAGGTCGCCTATGGCTACACCTTC; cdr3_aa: CASSYGQVAYGYTF
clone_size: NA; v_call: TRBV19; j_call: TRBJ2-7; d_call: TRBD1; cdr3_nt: TGTGCCAGTAGTTCCTCTTCAGGGGGCCCAATAACCTACGAGCAGTACTTC; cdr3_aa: CASSSSSGGPITYEQYF
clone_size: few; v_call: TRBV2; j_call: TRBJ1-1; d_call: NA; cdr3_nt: TGTGCCTCCGATCCAAGCGTTTTGAACACTGAAGCTTTCTTT; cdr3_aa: CASDPSVLNTEAFF
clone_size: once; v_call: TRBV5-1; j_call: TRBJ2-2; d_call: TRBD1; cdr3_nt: TGCGCCAGCAGCCGGACAGGGAACGGGGCCGGGGAGCTGTTTTTT; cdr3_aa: CASSRTGNGAGELFF
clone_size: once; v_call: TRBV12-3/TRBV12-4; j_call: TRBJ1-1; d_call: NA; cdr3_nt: TGTGCCAGCAGCAGTGGACAGAACACTGAAGCTTTCTTT; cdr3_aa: CASSSGQNTEAFF
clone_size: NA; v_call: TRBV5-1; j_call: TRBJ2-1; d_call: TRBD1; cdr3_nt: TGCGCCAGCAGCTTACAGGGGAATGAGCAGTTCTTC; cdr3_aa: CASSLQGNEQFF
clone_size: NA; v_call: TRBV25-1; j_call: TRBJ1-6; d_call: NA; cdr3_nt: TGTGCCAGCAGTGTCGGGGTACCACCCCTCCACTTT; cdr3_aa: CASSVGVPPLHF
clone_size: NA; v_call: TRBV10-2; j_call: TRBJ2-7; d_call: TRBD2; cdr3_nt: TGCGCCAGCAGTGAGTCCGGACTAGCGGGGGTGCTATTCTACGAGCAGTACTTC; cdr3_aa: CASSESGLAGVLFYEQYF
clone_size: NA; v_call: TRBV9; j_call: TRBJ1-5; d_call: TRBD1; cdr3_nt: TGTGCCAGCAGCGCCGGGACAGGTTCCTCTCAGCCCCAGCATTTT; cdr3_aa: CASSAGTGSSQPQHF
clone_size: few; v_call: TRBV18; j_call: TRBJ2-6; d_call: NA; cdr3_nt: TGTGCCAGCTCACCTTCTTTCAGCGGCTCTGGGGCCAACGTCCTGACTTTC; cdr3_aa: CASSPSFSGSGANVLTF
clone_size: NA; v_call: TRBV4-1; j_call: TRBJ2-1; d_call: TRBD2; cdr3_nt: TGCGCCAGCAGCTTCCCTAGCGGGGGGGCCATCAATGAGCAGTTCTTC; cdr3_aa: CASSFPSGGAINEQFF
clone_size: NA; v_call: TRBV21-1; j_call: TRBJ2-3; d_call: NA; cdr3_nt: TGTGCCAGCAGCAAATCTACGGGGGACCATGACCTCACAGATACGCAGTATTTT; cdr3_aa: CASSKSTGDHDLTDTQYF
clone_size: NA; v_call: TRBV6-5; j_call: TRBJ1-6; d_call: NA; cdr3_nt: TGTGCCAGCTGCGACAGCCTGAATTCACCCCTCCACTTT; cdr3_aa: CASCDSLNSPLHF
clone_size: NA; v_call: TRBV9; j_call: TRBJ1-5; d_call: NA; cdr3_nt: TGTGCCAGCAGCGTAGTTGGCGACAGGAGCAATCAGCCCCAGCATTTT; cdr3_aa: CASSVVGDRSNQPQHF
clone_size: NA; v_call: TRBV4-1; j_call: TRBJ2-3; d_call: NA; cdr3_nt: TGCGCCAGCAGCCAAGAGGGGCGGGGTGATACGCAGTATTTT; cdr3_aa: CASSQEGRGDTQYF
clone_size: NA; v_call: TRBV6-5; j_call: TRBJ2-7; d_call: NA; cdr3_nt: TGTGCCACCCTTGGGCAGCCCTACGAGCAGTACTTC; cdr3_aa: CATLGQPYEQYF
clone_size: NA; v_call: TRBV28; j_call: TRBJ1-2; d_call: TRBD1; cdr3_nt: TGTGCCAGCAGTTTGGGGTCGACACAGGGGTTGACCCGGGGCTACACCTTC; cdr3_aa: CASSLGSTQGLTRGYTF
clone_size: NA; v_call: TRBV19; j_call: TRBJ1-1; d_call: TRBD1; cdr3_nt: TGTGCCAGTAGTTGGGGGACAGGGAGGAACACTGAAGCTTTCTTT; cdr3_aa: CASSWGTGRNTEAFF
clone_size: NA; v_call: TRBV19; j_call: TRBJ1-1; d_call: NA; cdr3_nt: TGTGCCAGTAGTGTCCCCCCGGGGAGTACCCACATGAACACTGAAGCTTTCTTT; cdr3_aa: CASSVPPGSTHMNTEAFF
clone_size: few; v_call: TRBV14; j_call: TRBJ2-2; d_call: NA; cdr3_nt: TGTGCCAGCGGACAGAGGAACACCGGGGAGCTGTTTTTT; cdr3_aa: CASGQRNTGELFF
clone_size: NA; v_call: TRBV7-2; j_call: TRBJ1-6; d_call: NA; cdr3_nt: TGTGCCAGCAGCTGGTCACCGAGCTCCTATAATTCACCCCTCCACTTT; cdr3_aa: CASSWSPSSYNSPLHF
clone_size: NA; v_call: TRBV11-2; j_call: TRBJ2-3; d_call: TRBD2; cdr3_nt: TGTGCCAGCAGCTACGGACTAGCGGGGGCCCTAAGCACAGATACGCAGTATTTT; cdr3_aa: CASSYGLAGALSTDTQYF
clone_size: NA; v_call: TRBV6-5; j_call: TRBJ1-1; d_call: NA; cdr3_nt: TGTGCCAGCAGCTCGAACACTGAAGCTTTCTTT; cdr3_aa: CASSSNTEAFF
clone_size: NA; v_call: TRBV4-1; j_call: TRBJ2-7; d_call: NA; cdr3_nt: TGCGCCAGCAGCCAAGGGCGGACAGTAACCGAGCAGTACTTC; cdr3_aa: CASSQGRTVTEQYF
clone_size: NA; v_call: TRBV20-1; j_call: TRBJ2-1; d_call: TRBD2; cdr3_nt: TGCAGTGCTAGTCTAGCGGGGACCTTAAGCTCCTACAATGAGCAGTTCTTC; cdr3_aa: CSASLAGTLSSYNEQFF